A few counts support the clone carrying this T cell receptor (beta chain). No antigen is known for it. V lost 3 bases, J lost 10 bases, and 12 bases lay in between. Germline assignment: CDR1 LGHNA and CDR2 YSLEER. This CDR3 contains 13 residues. Time point specified: late sampling 161 to 241 days after vaccination in three convalescent patients. The sample's treatment: approximately 9-day PBMC culture with coronavirus spike peptide pools or control peptides (ViraFEST assay). The data belong to a study of vaccination and CD4 T cells after COVID-19. The wider study: For each participant, vaccination comprised two doses of either the BNT162b2 or the mRNA-1273 vaccine.

Sequenced with the Oncomine TCR Beta short-read assay was DNA taken from cultured CD4+ T cells. TCRdb reanalysed the PCR reads using MiXCR and keeps one entry per CDR3 protein. The sample lists about 21,000 distinct CDR3 sequences, 42% occurring once. The source was CD4+ T cells from blood, cultured in vitro, collected about 7 months after SARS-CoV-2 vaccination. This rearrangement joins TRBV4-3 to TRBJ1-4; tentatively, D is TRBD1 (5 bases). This TCR derives from a human donor who had recovered from COVID-19. The CDR3 region has the DNA TGCGCCAGCAGCCAGGACAACGTTGCAAAACTGTTTTTT. This gives the protein CASSQDNVAKLFF.